This passage covers 13 T cell receptor beta chains from one sample sequenced in a study of T cell repertoires in cytomegalovirus infection. These receptors have no identified antigens. In TCRdb, the reads were re-called with MiXCR into one record per CDR3 protein. The sample yields hundreds of thousands of distinct CDR3 sequences, roughly a third seen once. Sample: cultured PBMCs, taken from culture after CMV antigen stimulation. These receptors all come from a human donor in good health (CMV status not recorded). Some clones in this sample may be carry-over from other donors' samples.

DNA of the CDR3: TGTGCCAGCAGTCGTTCGGGGGTCACGGAGCAGTTCTTC. Protein: CASSRSGVTEQFF. This chain links TRBV6-5 with TRBJ2-1; D may be TRBD2 (6 bases). V lost 5 bases and J 10 bases, leaving 15 bases between the germline ends. The CDR3 consists of 13 residues. CDR1 is MNHEY and CDR2 is SVGAGI in the germline V gene.

The rearrangement links TRBV10-3 to TRBJ2-3; no clear D gene. Trimming removed 8 bases from V and 6 bases from J, with 15 bases in between. Germline CDR1 and CDR2: ENHRY and SYGVKD. CDR3 size: 13 residues. CDR3 DNA sequence: TGTGCCATCCTCGGCAGCCTAAGGGATACGCAGTATTTT. Its protein product is CAILGSLRDTQYF.

This rearrangement joins TRBV10-3 to TRBJ1-1, with 7 nucleotides matching TRBD1. The length of the CDR3 is 14 residues. Germline V gives CDR1 ENHRY, CDR2 SYGVKD. V was pared by 6 bases and J by 5 bases, with 9 bases of the junction left unmatched. DNA for the CDR3: TGTGCCATCAGCGGGGACAGATCGGGGACTGAAGCTTTCTTT. Its translation is CAISGDRSGTEAFF.

This clonotype was found a few times. The chain uses TRBV7-2 and TRBJ1-6; no reliable D call. Trimming removed 1 base from V and 6 bases from J, with 7 bases in between. Germline V CDR1 and CDR2: SGHTA, FQGNSA. This CDR3 region has 14 residues. The CDR3 DNA sequence: TGTGCCAGCAGCTTAGTAACTTTTAATTCACCCCTCCACTTT. It yields the protein CASSLVTFNSPLHF.

This rearrangement joins TRBV20-1 to TRBJ2-5, with a weak D call TRBD2 (7 bases). Germline CDR1 and CDR2: DFQATT and SNEGSKA (reference sequence). The CDR3 is 16 residues long. Trimming took 6 bases from V and 2 from J, leaving 22 bases between them. The CDR3 region is CSAQRGGARPQETQYF. The CDR3 DNA is TGCAGTGCCCAGAGAGGGGGGGCGAGACCTCAAGAGACCCAGTACTTC.

At least ten counts were recorded for this clonotype. The chain combines TRBV7-2 with TRBJ1-5; D is undetermined. Germline lookup yields CDR1 SGHTA and CDR2 FQGNSA. The CDR3 length is 15 residues. V lost 6 bases and J lost 0, with 12 bases in between. The DNA for the CDR3 is TGTGCCAGCAGTCCGACTGGCCTTAGCAATCAGCCCCAGCATTTT. Residues: CASSPTGLSNQPQHF.

This clonotype was seen a handful of times. The chain links TRBV11-2 to TRBJ2-2, with D perhaps matching TRBD2 (5 bases). Trimming removed 1 base at V and 6 bases at J, with 9 bases between. The germline CDR1 and CDR2 sequences are SGHAT and FQNNGV. The CDR3 consists of 14 residues. CDR3 DNA sequence: TGTGCCAGCAGCTTAGGTCACGGGGCCGGGGAGCTGTTTTTT. Translation gives CASSLGHGAGELFF.

This clonotype was seen a handful of times. CDR3 coding DNA: TGTGCCAGCAAGAGGGGACTCACAGATACGCAGTATTTT. Protein product: CASKRGLTDTQYF. The chain has TRBV6-2 or TRBV6-3 and TRBJ2-3, with a tentative D call TRBD2 (6 bases). CDR3 length equals 13 residues. Germline CDR1 is MNHEY and CDR2 is SVGEGT. V was shortened by 7 bases and J by 2 bases, with 10 bases between the two germline ends.

This clonotype was found many times. V and J are TRBV7-2 and TRBJ1-1; the D is unclear. Germline loops: CDR1 SGHTA, CDR2 FQGNSA. Trimming removed 3 bases from V and 3 bases from J, with 11 bases in between. CDR3 length: 14 residues. The CDR3 sequence: CASSFRLADTEAFF. CDR3 sequence (DNA): TGTGCCAGCAGCTTTCGCCTCGCGGACACTGAAGCTTTCTTT.

This clonotype was detected only a few times. The chain has TRBV5-4 and TRBJ1-4; tentatively, D is TRBD1 (5 bases). CDR1 is SGHNT and CDR2 is YYREEE in the germline V gene (reference sequence). This CDR3 spans 14 amino acids. Trimming pared 2 bases from V and 8 bases from J, leaving 13 bases between. CDR3 sequence: CASSLWQGQEKLFF. The DNA for the CDR3 is TGTGCCAGCAGCTTATGGCAGGGTCAGGAAAAACTGTTTTTT.

About this clonotype itself: Mismatch with germline at one junction end may stem from a read error. This chain connects TRBV4-1 to TRBJ1-6, with 9 bases lining up with TRBD1. This CDR3 has 15 amino acids. In germline, CDR1 is MGHRA, CDR2 YSYEKL. Written as DNA, the CDR3 is TGTGCCAGCAGCCAAGCCGCGACAGGGGGTTCACCCCTCCACTTT. This gives the protein CASSQAATGGSPLHF.

Many counts were recorded for this clonotype. The DNA of the CDR3 is TGTGCCAGCAGCTTACTTGGGGGGAACACTGAAGCTTTCTTT. This translates into CASSLLGGNTEAFF. V is TRBV7-9 and J is TRBJ1-1, with D possibly being TRBD1 (5 bases). The CDR3 consists of 14 residues. In germline, CDR1 is SEHNR, CDR2 FQNEAQ (reference sequence). The V end lost 2 bases, the J end lost 1 base, and 8 bases lay between the germline ends.

The rearrangement links TRBV20-1 to TRBJ2-1; TRBD2 aligns across 9 bases. With 5 bases clipped from V and 3 bases from J, the junction kept 5 bases outside the gene matches. CDR3 size: 14 residues. CDR1 and CDR2 (germline): DFQATT, SNEGSKA (reference sequence). The DNA for the CDR3 is TGCAGTGCTTCCATTAGCGGGAGCTACAATGAGCAGTTCTTC. Translated, it gives CSASISGSYNEQFF.